This entry lists 27 T cell receptor beta chains sequenced from one sample in a study of cytomegalovirus exposure and HLA in healthy donors (dated by TCRdb to about 2017). Preparation of the library involved the immunoSEQ multiplex PCR assay. The multiplex PCR relied on a mix of 60 forward primers for TCR Vbeta segments and 13 reverse primers for TCR Jbeta segments. TCRdb mirrors the immuneACCESS table, restricted to in-frame sequences. Some clones are absent from its copies; in checked studies, under half trace to an unresolved V gene, and the reason for the others is unknown. The sample's table lists a count of 65,000 to 95,000 clones. The ten largest clones capture around 1.6% of the sample. What was sequenced was PBMCs. These receptors all stem from a woman aged 60-75 years in good health and CMV-seronegative.

The chain recombines TRBV21-1 with TRBJ2-1; the table's D call of TRBD2 was not tested on the DNA. TRBV21-1 constitutes a pseudogene. The CDR3 extends over 16 amino acids. CDR3 in DNA: TGTGCCAGCAGCAAAGCAGGTAGCGGGAGCCACAATGAGCAGTTCTTC. Residues: CASSKAGSGSHNEQFF.

V gene TRBV5-1 combines with J gene TRBJ2-7, with D perhaps TRBD1 (6 bases). Deletions cut 0 bases from V and 3 bases from J, with 19 bases between. Germline CDR1 reads SGHRS; CDR2 reads YFSETQ. The CDR3 loop spans 17 amino acids. CDR3: CASSLAEQGWVSYEQYF. The CDR3 nucleotides are TGCGCCAGCAGCTTGGCCGAACAGGGATGGGTCAGCTACGAGCAGTACTTC.

V and J are TRBV4-3 and TRBJ2-7, with D uncertain. Per the germline V gene, CDR1 is LGHNA and CDR2 is YSLEER. Trimming pared 0 bases from V and 0 bases from J, leaving 9 bases between. The CDR3 totals 15 residues. The CDR3 region has the DNA TGCGCCAGCAGCCAAGATCTCAGCGCCTCCTACGAGCAGTACTTC. Translating it yields CASSQDLSASYEQYF.

This chain joins TRBV19 and TRBJ1-4; 10 bases align to TRBD1. Germline CDR1 is LNHDA and CDR2 is SQIVND (reference sequence). The J segment lost 2 bases and the V segment lost 9 bases, leaving 6 bases of the junction unmatched. CDR3 length: 15 amino acids. The CDR3 DNA reads as TGTGCCAGCACCGGGACAGGGGCTACTAATGAAAAACTGTTTTTT. Its translation: CASTGTGATNEKLFF.

V usage is TRBV7-3 and J usage is TRBJ2-1; the match to TRBD2 covers 7 bases. J gave up 15 bases and V 2 bases, and 7 bases lay outside the gene matches. Germline lookup yields CDR1 SGHTA and CDR2 FQGTGA. CDR3 length: 12 residues. The CDR3 reads CASSLEGGRVFF. The CDR3 DNA is TGTGCCAGCAGCTTAGAGGGAGGGCGGGTGTTCTTC. The full variable domain, with the rest looked up from reference TRBV7-3 and TRBJ2-1, is GAGVSQTPSNKVTEKGKYVELRCDPISGHTALYWYRQSLGQGPEFLIYFQGTGAADDSGLPNDRFFAVRPEGSVSTLKIQRTERGDSAVYLCASSLEGGRVFFGPGTRLTVL.

V usage is TRBV7-2 and J usage is TRBJ2-7; D possibly corresponds to TRBD2 (6 bases). This CDR3 has 16 residues. Trimming took 1 base from V and 0 from J, leaving 13 bases between them. The germline V gene encodes CDR1 SGHTA and CDR2 FQGNSA. The CDR3, as DNA: TGTGCCAGCAGCTTAGTCTCTAGCGCAAGCTCCTACGAGCAGTACTTC. Residues: CASSLVSSASSYEQYF.

The chain carries TRBV5-6 and TRBJ2-5, with D perhaps TRBD1 (5 bases). There are 16 residues in the CDR3. The ends were cut back, 2 bases at V and 1 base at J, with 15 bases in the middle. Germline values: CDR1 SGHDT, CDR2 YYEEEE. CDR3 loop: CASSLLTLTVQETQYF. The DNA of the CDR3 is TGTGCCAGCAGCTTACTGACCCTGACAGTCCAAGAGACCCAGTACTTC.

This chain connects TRBV7-9 to TRBJ2-7; 11 bases fit TRBD2. Trimming cost V 5 bases and J 6 bases; bases outside gene matches: 3. The length of the CDR3 is 13 residues. Germline V lookup: CDR1 SEHNR, CDR2 FQNEAQ (reference sequence). In nucleotides, the CDR3 is TGTGCCAGCAGCGATAGCGGGAGGGCCGAGCAGTACTTC. It is translated as CASSDSGRAEQYF.

The chain has TRBV5-4 and TRBJ2-5, with D possibly matching TRBD2 (5 bases). V lost 0 bases, J lost 4 bases, and 13 bases lay in between. The V gene's germline CDR1 is SGHNT and CDR2 YYREEE (reference sequence). This CDR3 region has 15 residues. The CDR3 here is CASSLVGGLVETQYF. CDR3 DNA: TGTGCCAGCAGCTTGGTCGGCGGACTGGTAGAGACCCAGTACTTC.

The chain recombines TRBV18 with TRBJ1-1; no reliable D call. Germline assignment: CDR1 KGHSH and CDR2 LQKENI. The CDR3 has 15 amino acids. V lost 6 bases to trimming and J lost 1 base, with 15 bases between them. This chain's CDR3 is CASSPFERENTEAFF. The CDR3, as DNA: TGTGCCAGCTCTCCCTTCGAGAGGGAGAACACTGAAGCTTTCTTT.

This sequence joins TRBV28 and TRBJ1-2; D is possibly TRBD1 (5 bases). Germline CDR1 is MDHEN and CDR2 is SYDVKM. CDR3 length: 14 amino acids. With 10 bases removed from V and 4 bases from J, the gap between germline ends came to 19 bases. The CDR3 here is CATGGVAGLYGYTF. The CDR3 coding sequence is TGTGCCACCGGGGGGGTGGCGGGACTCTATGGCTACACCTTC.

The chain has TRBV27 and TRBJ1-1; TRBD1 might be the D (6 bases). With 1 base removed from V and 5 bases from J, the gap between germline ends came to 11 bases. The CDR3 spans 14 residues. Germline CDR1 MNHEY, CDR2 SMNVEV (reference sequence). Here the CDR3 reads CASSLLGAWTEAFF. DNA of the CDR3: TGTGCCAGCAGTTTATTGGGGGCGTGGACTGAAGCTTTCTTT.

The rearrangement uses TRBV18 and TRBJ2-5; 11 bases align to TRBD1. The trim removed 0 bases at V and 1 base at J, leaving 7 bases unmatched. Germline CDR1 and CDR2: KGHSH and LQKENI. The CDR3 consists of 18 residues. The DNA of the CDR3 is TGTGCCAGCTCACCACCGGAGGGACAGGGGGGCCTCCAAGAGACCCAGTACTTC. Amino acids: CASSPPEGQGGLQETQYF.

The genes are TRBV6-1 and TRBJ2-3, with D possibly TRBD2 on 5 matching bases. Germline assignment: CDR1 MNHNS and CDR2 SASEGT. CDR3 size: 11 residues. V lost 9 bases and J 6 bases, leaving 10 bases between the germline ends. DNA for the CDR3: TGTGCCAGTCGCGGACTGGATACGCAGTATTTT. This gives the protein CASRGLDTQYF.

The chain uses TRBV29-1 and TRBJ2-2; TRBD1 might be the D (6 bases). Germline V CDR1 and CDR2: SQVTM, ANQGSEA. This CDR3 has 14 residues. V was cut by 4 bases and J by 4 bases, with 13 bases left in between. The CDR3 sequence is CSVAVSRGTGELFF. The CDR3 region has the DNA TGCAGCGTTGCAGTTTCCAGGGGCACCGGGGAGCTGTTTTTT.

The chain couples TRBV5-4 to TRBJ2-3, with TRBD2 matching over 9 bases. Germline trimming cut 0 bases from V and 3 bases from J; bases unmatched to any gene: 2. This CDR3 is built from 15 residues. The germline V gene encodes CDR1 SGHNT and CDR2 YYREEE (reference sequence). The CDR3, as DNA: TGTGCCAGCAGCTTGGGACTAGCGGAAACAGATACGCAGTATTTT. Translating it yields CASSLGLAETDTQYF.

The chain has TRBV11-2 and TRBJ2-1; 12 bases fit TRBD2. J lost 9 bases, V lost 1 base, and 7 bases had no gene match. The CDR3 consists of 16 residues. Looked up from germline, CDR1 is SGHAT and CDR2 is FQNNGV. The CDR3 loop is CASSLGETSGRGEQFF. CDR3 DNA: TGTGCCAGCAGCTTAGGCGAGACTAGCGGGAGAGGTGAGCAGTTCTTC.

V and J are TRBV6-6 and TRBJ2-2; 7 nucleotides align to TRBD1. The CDR3 totals 14 residues. Looked up from germline, CDR1 is MNHNY and CDR2 is SVGAGI (reference sequence). V lost 8 bases to trimming and J lost 4 bases; unmatched junction nucleotides: 7. CDR3 nucleotides: TGTGCCAGCTCCTACAGGGGCGGCACCGGGGAGCTGTTTTTT. Translated: CASSYRGGTGELFF.

V and J are TRBV7-2 and TRBJ2-7; D perhaps matches TRBD1 (6 bases). The germline gives CDR1 SGHTA, CDR2 FQGNSA. The CDR3 extends over 15 amino acids. V was shortened by 3 bases and J by 4 bases, with 16 bases between the two germline ends. Here the CDR3 reads CASSLLGGSDYEQYF. CDR3 nucleotide sequence: TGTGCCAGCAGCTTGCTTGGGGGCTCGGATTACGAGCAGTACTTC.

This clone is called medium-sized based on its frequency. The CDR3 sequence is CATRARTLATGELFF. In DNA form, the CDR3 reads TGCGCCACCCGGGCGAGGACACTGGCCACCGGGGAGCTGTTTTTT. V usage is TRBV10-1 and J usage is TRBJ2-2, with a tentative D call TRBD1 (5 bases). Per the germline V gene, CDR1 is WNHNN and CDR2 is SYGVQD (reference sequence). V was cut by 10 bases and J by 4 bases, with 19 bases left in between. This CDR3 has 15 residues.

Worth noting for this clone: The junction does not match germline at one end; this may be a read error. J is TRBJ2-7 and V is TRBV19; 7 nucleotides line up with TRBD2. The CDR3 contains 11 residues. The germline gives CDR1 LNHDA, CDR2 SQIVND (reference sequence). This CDR3 is CSSGDNYEQYF. CDR3 sequence (DNA): TGCTCTAGCGGAGATAACTACGAGCAGTACTTC.

The V call is TRBV11-2, the J call TRBJ2-1; the match to TRBD2 covers 8 bases. From germline, CDR1 is SGHAT and CDR2 FQNNGV. The CDR3 is 17 amino acids. The V gene end was trimmed by 0 bases and the J gene end by 8 bases; junction bases not matched to a gene: 12. This CDR3 reads CASSLEAGTRLGHEQFF. CDR3 DNA: TGTGCCAGCAGCTTAGAGGCCGGGACTAGATTAGGTCATGAGCAGTTCTTC.

CDR3 amino acids: CASSQDTGGWETQYF. DNA for the CDR3: TGCGCCAGCAGCCAGGACACAGGGGGCTGGGAGACCCAGTACTTC. This chain uses TRBV4-3 with TRBJ2-5; 9 bases fit TRBD1. Trimming removed 3 bases from V and 5 bases from J; junction bases left unmatched: 7. Germline values: CDR1 LGHNA, CDR2 YSLEER. The CDR3 has 15 amino acids.

This chain joins TRBV10-3 and TRBJ2-2; D is possibly TRBD1 (6 bases). Germline V CDR1 and CDR2: ENHRY, SYGVKD. This CDR3 has 14 residues. Trimming pared 5 bases from V and 6 bases from J, leaving 13 bases between. The CDR3 region has the DNA TGTGCCATCAGTTCACAGGGTTCAGCCGGGGAGCTGTTTTTT. The encoded protein is CAISSQGSAGELFF.

V is TRBV5-4 and J is TRBJ2-2; tentative D call: TRBD1 (5 bases). Germline V gene lookup returns CDR1 SGHNT and CDR2 YYREEE (reference sequence). V was clipped by 0 bases and J by 1 base, with 10 bases between them. This CDR3 spans 16 amino acids. The CDR3 bases are TGTGCCAGCAGCTTGGCCGTGGGGCTGAACACCGGGGAGCTGTTTTTT. Amino acids: CASSLAVGLNTGELFF.

The chain carries TRBV4-3 and TRBJ2-5; 16 positions agree with TRBD2. This CDR3 has 17 amino acids. V was pared by 3 bases and J by 4 bases, with 5 bases of the junction left unmatched. Germline V CDR1 and CDR2: LGHNA, YSLEER. The CDR3 bases are TGCGCCAGCAGCCAGGGGACTAGCGGGAGGGGTGGAGAGACCCAGTACTTC. Translated, it gives CASSQGTSGRGGETQYF.

The rearrangement links TRBV19 to TRBJ2-1; 14 bases are a match to TRBD2. J lost 10 bases, V lost 3 bases, and 11 bases had no gene match. The germline V gene encodes CDR1 LNHDA and CDR2 SQIVND (reference sequence). The CDR3 length is 17 residues. The CDR3 DNA is TGTGCCAGTAGTATGGCCAGGGGACTAGCGGGAGTTCGGGAGCAGTTCTTC. Protein: CASSMARGLAGVREQFF.